This T cell receptor (beta chain) was sequenced for a study of shared clonotypes between healthy human individuals. The authors ran the assay at deep level. Each replicate PCR on the sorted subsets used approximately 180 ng DNA (about 30,000 T cell genomes). The repertoire was sequenced with immunoSEQ multiplex PCR; TCRdb's copy has only in-frame clones and lacks some. The sample lists roughly 2.5 million clones; approximately 90% were seen once. The CDR3 covers 15 residues. Germline loops: CDR1 MNHNS, CDR2 SASEGT. V was pared by 4 bases and J by 4 bases, with 13 bases between. Healthy adults negative for HIV, lacking recent acute infections or vaccinations, served as donors.

The sequencing sample was made of naive CD4+ T cells sorted from blood. Documented subset: CD45RA+ positively selected. The chain combines TRBV6-1 with TRBJ2-2; D gene unclear. This receptor was obtained from a man aged 18 to 29 in good health. The chain's CDR3 is CASSARLLFTGELFF. In nucleotides, the CDR3 is TGTGCCAGCAGTGCCAGACTGTTGTTCACCGGGGAGCTGTTTTTT.